One and the same sample provided the 6 T cell receptor beta chains below, sequenced in a study of control samples from healthy donors and cancer patients. Measured with immunoSEQ multiplex PCR; TCRdb has only the in-frame clones, and not every one. In the table there are around 140,000 clones, approximately 94% of which are singletons. The sample comprised blood. Receptors originate from a man aged 40-50 years in good health.

The V and J genes are TRBV6-5 and TRBJ1-1; no clear D gene. CDR1 MNHEY and CDR2 SVGAGI come from the germline V gene. The CDR3 has 14 residues. V was pared by 2 bases and J by 2 bases, with 9 bases between. This CDR3 is CASSYHDGNTEAFF. The DNA of the CDR3 is TGTGCCAGCAGTTACCACGACGGCAACACTGAAGCTTTCTTT.

The chain recombines TRBV7-9 with TRBJ2-2; D call uncertain. The CDR3 has 15 residues. The V gene's germline CDR1 is SEHNR and CDR2 FQNEAQ (reference sequence). Trimming took off 2 bases at V and 0 bases at J, with 7 bases between the two ends. CDR3 region: CASSLPPPNTGELFF. CDR3 bases: TGTGCCAGCAGCTTACCCCCCCCGAACACCGGGGAGCTGTTTTTT.

The chain uses TRBV15 and TRBJ2-1; possible D gene TRBD2, 5 bases. This CDR3 has 14 amino acids. Germline CDR1 and CDR2: LNHNV and YYDKDF (reference sequence). Trimming shortened V by 0 bases and J by 5 bases, and 8 bases separated the two germline ends. The CDR3 coding sequence is TGTGCCACCAGCAGAGATGGAGGAAACAATGAGCAGTTCTTC. It specifies CATSRDGGNNEQFF.

For this clone: Compared with germline, one end of the junction differs, possibly owing to a read error. This chain connects TRBV6-5 to TRBJ1-1; D might be TRBD1 (6 bases). This CDR3 comprises 13 residues. Germline-derived CDR1 and CDR2 are MNHEY and SVGAGI. CDR3 bases: TGTGCCAGCAGTTACTCGGGGGACACTCAAGCTTTCTTT. Its protein is CASSYSGDTQAFF.

V and J are TRBV18 and TRBJ2-1; 7 bases fit TRBD1. Trimming cost V 4 bases and J 5 bases; bases outside gene matches: 8. This CDR3 region has 15 residues. Germline assignment: CDR1 KGHSH and CDR2 LQKENI. CDR3 sequence (DNA): TGTGCCAGCTCACGGTCTCAAGGGACAGACAATGAGCAGTTCTTC. Amino acid sequence: CASSRSQGTDNEQFF. The whole variable domain, filled in from reference TRBV18 and TRBJ2-1, reads NAGVMQNPRHLVRRRGQEARLRCSPMKGHSHVYWYRQLPEEGLKFMVYLQKENIIDESGMPKERFSAEFPKEGPSILRIQQVVRGDSAAYFCASSRSQGTDNEQFFGPGTRLTVL.

J is TRBJ2-1 and V is TRBV27, with TRBD1 identical over 7 bases. The CDR3 spans 15 residues. The V gene end was trimmed by 3 bases and the J gene end by 1 base; junction bases not matched to a gene: 3. CDR1 MNHEY and CDR2 SMNVEV come from the germline V gene (reference sequence). The CDR3 coding sequence is TGTGCCAGCAGTTTGAGGGGGCCTTCCTACAATGAGCAGTTCTTC. This translates into CASSLRGPSYNEQFF.